The TCR beta chain described here comes from a study of response to subunit inactivated influenza vaccine. This clonotype was counted a few times. Trimming removed 0 bases from V and 4 bases from J, with 7 bases in between. The CDR3 spans 13 residues. Germline assignment: CDR1 SGDLS and CDR2 YYNGEE. One entry per CDR3 protein, called by TCRdb with MiXCR from the RT-PCR reads. The table has 200,000 to 300,000 distinct CDR3 sequences, 9% to 15% seen once. This material consisted of non-naive T cells sorted from PBMCs, taken 14 to 15 days before vaccination. The sequence came from a man in his fifties who received an inactivated influenza vaccine. The chain has TRBV9 and TRBJ2-5, with D unclear. CDR3 residues: CASSVATSETQYF. The CDR3 coding sequence is TGTGCCAGCAGCGTAGCTACTTCAGAGACCCAGTACTTC.